The clone carrying this T cell receptor beta chain was observed at least ten times. Per germline, CDR1 KGHSH and CDR2 LQKENI. CDR3 length equals 14 residues. V lost 1 base and J 4 bases, leaving 11 bases between the germline ends. From the RT-PCR reads, TCRdb called clonotypes with MiXCR, one entry per CDR3 protein. The profile shows about 680,000 distinct CDR3 sequences, 14% of them singletons. The sequence was obtained from a female donor in good health, serving as a healthy control. What was sequenced was memory CD4+ T cells from blood. The chain joins TRBV18 to TRBJ2-7, with D possibly called TRBD1 or TRBD2 (5 bases each). CDR3 protein: CASSPHPGPYEQYF. The CDR3 DNA is TGTGCCAGCTCACCACACCCGGGGCCGTACGAGCAGTACTTC.